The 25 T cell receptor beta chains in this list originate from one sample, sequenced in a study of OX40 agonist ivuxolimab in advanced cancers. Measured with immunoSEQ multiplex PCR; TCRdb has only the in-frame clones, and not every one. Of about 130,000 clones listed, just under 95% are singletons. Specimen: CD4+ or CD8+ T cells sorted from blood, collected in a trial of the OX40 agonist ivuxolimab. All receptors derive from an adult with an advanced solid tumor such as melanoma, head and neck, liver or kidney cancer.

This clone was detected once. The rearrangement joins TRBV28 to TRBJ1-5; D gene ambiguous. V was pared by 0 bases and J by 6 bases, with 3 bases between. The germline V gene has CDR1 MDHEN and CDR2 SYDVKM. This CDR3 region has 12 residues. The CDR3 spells CASSLWAQPQHF. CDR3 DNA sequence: TGTGCCAGCAGTTTATGGGCTCAGCCCCAGCATTTT.

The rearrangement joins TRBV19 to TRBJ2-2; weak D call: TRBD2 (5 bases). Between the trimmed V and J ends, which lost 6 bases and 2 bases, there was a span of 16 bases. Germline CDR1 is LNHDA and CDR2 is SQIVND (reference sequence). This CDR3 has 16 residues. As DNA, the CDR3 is TGTGCCAGTAGATTCACTAGTACAGTAAACACCGGGGAGCTGTTTTTT. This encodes CASRFTSTVNTGELFF.

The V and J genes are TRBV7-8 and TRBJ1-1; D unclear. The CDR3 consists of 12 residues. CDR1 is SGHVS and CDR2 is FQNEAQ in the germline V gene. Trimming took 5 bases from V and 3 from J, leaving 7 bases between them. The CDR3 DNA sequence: TGTGCCAGCAGCCTTAGGTACACTGAAGCTTTCTTT. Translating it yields CASSLRYTEAFF.

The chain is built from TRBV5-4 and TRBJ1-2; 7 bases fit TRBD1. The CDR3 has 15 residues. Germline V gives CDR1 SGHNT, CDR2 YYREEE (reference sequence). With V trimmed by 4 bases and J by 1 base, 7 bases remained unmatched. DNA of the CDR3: TGTGCCAGCAGCCCCCGGGCAGGGGGTAACTATGGCTACACCTTC. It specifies CASSPRAGGNYGYTF.

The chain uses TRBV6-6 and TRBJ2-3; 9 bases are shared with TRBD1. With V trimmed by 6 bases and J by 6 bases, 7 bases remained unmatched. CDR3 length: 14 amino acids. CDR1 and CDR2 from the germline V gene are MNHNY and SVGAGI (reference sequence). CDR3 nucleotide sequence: TGTGCCAGCAGCCCAGGACAGGGGTCGGATACGCAGTATTTT. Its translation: CASSPGQGSDTQYF.

CDR3 in amino acids: CASSFLRQGSYEQYF. CDR3 sequence (DNA): TGTGCCAGCAGTTTCCTTCGACAGGGGAGTTACGAGCAGTACTTC. The rearrangement joins TRBV27 to TRBJ2-7, with 8 bases lining up with TRBD1. V lost 3 bases and J lost 4; bases outside the gene matches: 8. The V gene's germline CDR1 is MNHEY and CDR2 SMNVEV (reference sequence). There are 15 residues in the CDR3.

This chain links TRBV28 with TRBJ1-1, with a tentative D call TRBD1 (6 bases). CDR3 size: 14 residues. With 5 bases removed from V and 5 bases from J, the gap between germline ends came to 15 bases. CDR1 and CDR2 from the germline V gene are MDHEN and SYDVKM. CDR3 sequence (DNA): TGTGCCAGCAGTCAAATAAGGGGGACAACTGAAGCTTTCTTT. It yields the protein CASSQIRGTTEAFF. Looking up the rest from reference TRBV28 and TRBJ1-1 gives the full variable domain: DVKVTQSSRYLVKRTGEKVFLECVQDMDHENMFWYRQDPGLGLRLIYFSYDVKMKEKGDIPEGYSVSREKKERFSLILESASTNQTSMYLCASSQIRGTTEAFFGQGTRLTVV.

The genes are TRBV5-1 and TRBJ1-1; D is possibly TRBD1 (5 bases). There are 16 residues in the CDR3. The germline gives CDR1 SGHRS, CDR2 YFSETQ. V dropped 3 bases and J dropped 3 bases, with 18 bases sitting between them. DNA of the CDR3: TGCGCCAGCAGCTGGGGAAGGGACGTCAGGGACACTGAAGCTTTCTTT. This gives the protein CASSWGRDVRDTEAFF.

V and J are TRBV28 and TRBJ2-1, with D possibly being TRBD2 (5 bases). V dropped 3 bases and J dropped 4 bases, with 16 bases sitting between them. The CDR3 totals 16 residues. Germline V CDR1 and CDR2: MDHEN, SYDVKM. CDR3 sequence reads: CASSFLTPSPYNEQFF. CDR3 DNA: TGTGCCAGCAGTTTCTTGACTCCTAGCCCTTACAATGAGCAGTTCTTC.

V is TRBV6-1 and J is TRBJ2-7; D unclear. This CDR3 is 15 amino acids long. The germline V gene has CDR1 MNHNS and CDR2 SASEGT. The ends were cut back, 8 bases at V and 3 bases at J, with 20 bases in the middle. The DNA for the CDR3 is TGTGCCAGCTCCCTTTTAGGGAATAATCTCTACGAGCAGTACTTC. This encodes CASSLLGNNLYEQYF.

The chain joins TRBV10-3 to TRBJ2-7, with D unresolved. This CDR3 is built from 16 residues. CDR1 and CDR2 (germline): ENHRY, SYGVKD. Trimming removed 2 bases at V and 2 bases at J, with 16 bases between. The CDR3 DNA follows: TGTGCCATCAGTGAGCCGTCGGCCCTAACCGCCTACGAGCAGTACTTC. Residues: CAISEPSALTAYEQYF.

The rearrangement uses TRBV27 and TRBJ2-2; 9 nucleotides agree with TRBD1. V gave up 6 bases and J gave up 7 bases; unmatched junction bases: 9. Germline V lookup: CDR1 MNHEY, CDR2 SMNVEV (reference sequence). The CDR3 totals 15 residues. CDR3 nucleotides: TGTGCCAGCAGCCCTGACAGGGGGTTTGGCGGGGAGCTGTTTTTT. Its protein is CASSPDRGFGGELFF.

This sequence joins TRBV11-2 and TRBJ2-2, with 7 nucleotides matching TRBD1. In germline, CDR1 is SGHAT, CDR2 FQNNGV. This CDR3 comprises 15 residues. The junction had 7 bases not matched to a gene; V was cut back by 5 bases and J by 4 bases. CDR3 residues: CASSPRGSTTGELFF. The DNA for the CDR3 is TGTGCCAGCAGCCCCAGGGGGTCTACCACCGGGGAGCTGTTTTTT.

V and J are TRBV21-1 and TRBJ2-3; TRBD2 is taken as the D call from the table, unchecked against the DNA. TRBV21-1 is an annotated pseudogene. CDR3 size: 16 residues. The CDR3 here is CASSFQTSGSPDTQYF. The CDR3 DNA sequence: TGTGCCAGCAGCTTTCAGACTAGCGGGAGCCCAGATACGCAGTATTTT.

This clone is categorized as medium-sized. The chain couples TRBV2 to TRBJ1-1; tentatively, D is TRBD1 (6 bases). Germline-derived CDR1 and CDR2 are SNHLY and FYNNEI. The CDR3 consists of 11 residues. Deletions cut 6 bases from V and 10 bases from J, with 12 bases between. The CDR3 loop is CASRSLGAAFF. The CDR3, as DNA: TGTGCCAGCAGGAGCTTGGGGGCAGCTTTCTTT. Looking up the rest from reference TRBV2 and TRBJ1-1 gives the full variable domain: EPEVTQTPSHQVTQMGQEVILRCVPISNHLYFYWYRQILGQKVEFLVSFYNNEISEKSEIFDDQFSVERPDGSNFTLKIRSTKLEDSAMYFCASRSLGAAFFGQGTRLTVV.

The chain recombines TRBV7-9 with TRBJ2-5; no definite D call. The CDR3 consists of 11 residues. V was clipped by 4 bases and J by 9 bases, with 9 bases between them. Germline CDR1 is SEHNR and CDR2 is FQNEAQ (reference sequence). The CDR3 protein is CASSSAGPQYF. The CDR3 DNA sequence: TGTGCCAGCAGCTCCGCCGGGCCCCAGTACTTC.

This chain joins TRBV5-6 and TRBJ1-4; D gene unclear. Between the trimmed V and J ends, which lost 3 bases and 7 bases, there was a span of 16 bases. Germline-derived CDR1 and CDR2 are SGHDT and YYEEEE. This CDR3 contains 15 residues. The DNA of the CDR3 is TGTGCCAGCAGCTCGCCCTCAACGGAAGGTGAAAAACTGTTTTTT. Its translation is CASSSPSTEGEKLFF.

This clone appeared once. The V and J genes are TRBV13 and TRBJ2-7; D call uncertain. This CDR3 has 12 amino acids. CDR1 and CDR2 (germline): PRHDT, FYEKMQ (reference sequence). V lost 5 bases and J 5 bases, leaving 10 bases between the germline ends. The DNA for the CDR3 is TGTGCCAGCAGCCCCGCCAGAAACGAGCAGTACTTC. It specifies CASSPARNEQYF.

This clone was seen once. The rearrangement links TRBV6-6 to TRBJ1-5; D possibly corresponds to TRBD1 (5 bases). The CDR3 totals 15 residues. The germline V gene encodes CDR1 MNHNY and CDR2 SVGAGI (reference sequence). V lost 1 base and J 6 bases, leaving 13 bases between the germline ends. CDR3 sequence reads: CASSYLTGGGQPQHF. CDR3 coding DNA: TGTGCCAGCAGTTACTTGACGGGTGGGGGTCAGCCCCAGCATTTT.

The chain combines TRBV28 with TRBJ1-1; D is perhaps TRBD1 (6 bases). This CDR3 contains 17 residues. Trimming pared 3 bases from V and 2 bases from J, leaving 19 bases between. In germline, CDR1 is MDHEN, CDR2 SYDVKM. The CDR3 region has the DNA TGTGCCAGCAGTTTCCCTTTGGGGGGGGGCCCAAACACTGAAGCTTTCTTT. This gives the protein CASSFPLGGGPNTEAFF.

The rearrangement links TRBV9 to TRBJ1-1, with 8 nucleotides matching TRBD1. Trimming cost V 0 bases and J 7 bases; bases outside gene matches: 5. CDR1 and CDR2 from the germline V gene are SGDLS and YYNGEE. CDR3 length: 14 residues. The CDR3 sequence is CASSVGTGGFEAFF. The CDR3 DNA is TGTGCCAGCAGCGTAGGTACAGGGGGATTTGAAGCTTTCTTT.

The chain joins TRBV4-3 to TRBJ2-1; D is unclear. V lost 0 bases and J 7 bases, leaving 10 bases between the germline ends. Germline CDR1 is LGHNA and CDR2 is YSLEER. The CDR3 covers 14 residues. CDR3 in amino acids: CASSQEGGVNEQFF. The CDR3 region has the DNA TGCGCCAGCAGCCAAGAGGGCGGCGTAAATGAGCAGTTCTTC.

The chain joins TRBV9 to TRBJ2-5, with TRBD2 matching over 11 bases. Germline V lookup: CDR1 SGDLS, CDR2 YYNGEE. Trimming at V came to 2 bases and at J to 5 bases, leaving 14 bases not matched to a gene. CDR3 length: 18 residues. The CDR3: CASSVRGSGTSGGETQYF. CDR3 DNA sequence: TGTGCCAGCAGCGTTCGAGGCTCAGGGACTAGCGGAGGGGAGACCCAGTACTTC.

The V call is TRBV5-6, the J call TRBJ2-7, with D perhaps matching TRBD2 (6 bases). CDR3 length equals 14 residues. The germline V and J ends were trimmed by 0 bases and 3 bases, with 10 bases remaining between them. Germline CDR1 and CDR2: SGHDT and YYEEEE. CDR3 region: CASSLALASYEQYF. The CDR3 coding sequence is TGTGCCAGCAGCTTGGCTCTAGCGAGCTACGAGCAGTACTTC.

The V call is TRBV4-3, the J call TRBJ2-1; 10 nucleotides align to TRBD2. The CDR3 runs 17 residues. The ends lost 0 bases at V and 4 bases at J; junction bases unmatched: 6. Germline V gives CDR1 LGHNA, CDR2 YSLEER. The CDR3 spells CASSQEGTSGMYNEQFF. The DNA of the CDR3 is TGCGCCAGCAGCCAAGAGGGTACTAGCGGGATGTACAATGAGCAGTTCTTC.